This TCR beta chain was found in a study of blood T cell repertoires in COVID-19. On the study more broadly: From the United States, Italy and Spain came samples of acute and convalescent COVID-19. PBMCs, B-cell-depleted T cells, or T cells provided the cDNA or gDNA that made up the material.

CDR1 SGDLS and CDR2 YYNGEE come from the germline V gene. This CDR3 has 19 residues. With 0 bases removed from V and 0 bases from J, the gap between germline ends came to 16 bases. Authors' data handling: Researchers report that nucleated cell counts were estimated from reference gene primer amplification. Clones were sequenced by immunoSEQ multiplex PCR, and TCRdb holds only the in-frame ones, with some missing. That table is the source of V, J and clone size, and D and trimming were worked out from the DNA. This sample has about 69,000 clones, with more than 70% found just once. The chain joins TRBV9 to TRBJ2-6, with D possibly TRBD1 on 6 matching bases. Sequenced material: peripheral blood. The TCR sequence derives from a human donor in a cohort sampled during active COVID-19. CDR3 in amino acids: CASSVGIPTGYSGANVLTF. The CDR3 bases are TGTGCCAGCAGCGTAGGAATTCCGACAGGCTACTCTGGGGCCAACGTCCTGACTTTC.